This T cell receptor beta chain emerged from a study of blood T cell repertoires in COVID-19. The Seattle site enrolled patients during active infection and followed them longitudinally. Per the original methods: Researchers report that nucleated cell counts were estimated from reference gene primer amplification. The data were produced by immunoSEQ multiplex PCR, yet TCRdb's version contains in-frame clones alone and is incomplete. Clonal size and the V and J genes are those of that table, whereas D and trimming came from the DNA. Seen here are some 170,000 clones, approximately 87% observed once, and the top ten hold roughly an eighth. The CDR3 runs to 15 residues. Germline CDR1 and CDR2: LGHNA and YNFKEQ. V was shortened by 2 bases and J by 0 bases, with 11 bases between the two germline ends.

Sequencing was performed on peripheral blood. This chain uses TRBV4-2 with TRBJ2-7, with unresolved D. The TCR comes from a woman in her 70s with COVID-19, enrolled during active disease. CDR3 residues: CASSQSRLLSYEQYF. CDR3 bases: TGTGCCAGCAGCCAATCGAGACTCCTCTCCTACGAGCAGTACTTC.